Below are 2 T cell receptor beta chains sequenced from a single sample in a study of spatial heterogeneity in lung cancer. One entry per CDR3 protein, called by TCRdb with MiXCR from the 5' RACE reads. The table lists 9,500 to 15,000 distinct CDR3 sequences, approximately 15% of them singletons. The sample's time point: sample taken at primary tumor resection. Unsorted whole RNA from tumor, nontumor lung or frozen PBMC underwent sequencing. This sample comprised PBMCs, obtained at surgery. Receptors were obtained from a female donor with early-stage non-small cell lung cancer.

There are many counts of this clonotype. V and J are TRBV7-7 and TRBJ1-3; no definite D call. This CDR3 contains 14 residues. The V gene's germline CDR1 is SSHAT and CDR2 FNYEAQ (reference sequence). The V end lost 5 bases, the J end lost 1 base, and 9 bases lay between the germline ends. CDR3 in amino acids: CASSPGLSGNTIYF. As DNA, the CDR3 is TGTGCCAGCAGCCCTGGACTGTCTGGAAACACCATATATTTT.

This clonotype has more than one count but fewer than ten. This rearrangement joins TRBV20-1 to TRBJ1-4; D possibly corresponds to TRBD1 (6 bases). Germline V CDR1 and CDR2: DFQATT, SNEGSKA (reference sequence). The CDR3 has 12 residues. V was trimmed by 0 bases and J by 7 bases, leaving 6 bases between them. For the CDR3, the DNA is TGCAGTGCTAGAGAACAGGGTGAAAAACTGTTTTTT. Translated, it gives CSAREQGEKLFF.